This T cell receptor (beta chain) was observed in a study of chemoradiotherapy in HPV16-positive cancers. Notes on the study in general: HPV-specific T cells were functionally defined from only two HPV16-positive patients. Candidate HPV-specific clones and E7-related TCR motifs grew in tumor during treatment. Better recurrence-free survival went with HPV-responsive T-cell expansion in HPV16-positive patients.

TCRdb keeps only in-frame clones here, not all; method: immunoSEQ multiplex PCR. This sample carries 14,000 or so clones, more than 70% of them seen once, and the ten largest clones take around 4.1%. Repertoires were sampled repeatedly during chemoradiotherapy. V shed 6 bases and J shed 4 bases, with 15 bases lying between them. The CDR3 length is 14 residues. Germline CDR1 reads SNHLY; CDR2 reads FYNNEI. As regards this clone: Antigen: not known.

V gene TRBV2 combines with J gene TRBJ1-2; the D is unclear. This receptor was taken from a human donor with HPV-associated anogenital cancer. The sample was tumor tissue, taken from a patient who underwent chemoradiotherapy. The CDR3 DNA is TGTGCCAGCAGCTCCAGGAGCGACGGCTATGGCTACACCTTC. Its translation is CASSSRSDGYGYTF.